This T cell receptor (beta chain) is from a study of T cell changes during pregnancy in multiple sclerosis. The ends lost 0 bases at V and 4 bases at J; junction bases unmatched: 3. The CDR3 spans 15 residues. Germline loops: CDR1 GTSNPN, CDR2 SVGIG (reference sequence). The data were produced by immunoSEQ multiplex PCR, yet TCRdb's version contains in-frame clones alone and is incomplete. The profile shows tens of thousands of clones, under 95% of them singletons. The source was peripheral blood, collected in the first trimester of pregnancy. The chain employs TRBV30 and TRBJ2-1; 10 bases are shared with TRBD2. The receptor was derived from a female donor in good health, enrolled as a control in a pregnancy study. The CDR3 DNA reads TGTGCCTGGAGTGTAAGCGGGGGGGCGTACAATGAGCAGTTCTTC. Amino acid sequence: CAWSVSGGAYNEQFF.